A single sample is the source of the 4 T cell receptor beta chains below, sequenced in a study of T cell responses to AZD1222 COVID-19 vaccine. Here immunoSEQ multiplex PCR was the method, and the copy in TCRdb shows in-frame clones only, minus some. The sample shows about 54,000 clones, about 81% of them seen only once. The sample in question was peripheral blood, obtained on day 0 of AZD1222 vaccination. All receptors come from an adult in good health.

V gene TRBV6-1 combines with J gene TRBJ2-1, with D tentatively TRBD2 (7 bases). V lost 4 bases to trimming and J lost 5 bases, with 18 bases between them. Looked up from germline, CDR1 is MNHNS and CDR2 is SASEGT. The CDR3 loop spans 16 amino acids. CDR3 coding DNA: TGTGCCAGCAGTGTTATAAGGGGGGGGAGTAACAATGAGCAGTTCTTC. It encodes CASSVIRGGSNNEQFF.

This chain links TRBV19 with TRBJ1-5; TRBD1 agrees at 8 bases. The CDR3 is made up of 19 amino acids. After removal of 6 bases from V and 7 bases from J, the junction contained 23 bases not matched to a gene. Germline V gene lookup returns CDR1 LNHDA and CDR2 SQIVND (reference sequence). The CDR3, as DNA: TGTGCCAGTAGACATACCCCTGTAGTTATGGACAGGGCAAGCCAGCCCCAGCATTTT. Amino acids: CASRHTPVVMDRASQPQHF.

The gene calls are TRBV7-2 and TRBJ1-1, with 8 nucleotides matching TRBD1. Trimming removed 1 base from V and 4 bases from J; junction bases left unmatched: 2. Looked up from germline, CDR1 is SGHTA and CDR2 is FQGNSA. There are 14 residues in the CDR3. CDR3 loop: CASSLGQGITEAFF. The CDR3 DNA is TGTGCCAGCAGCTTAGGACAGGGGATCACTGAAGCTTTCTTT.

This chain joins TRBV24-1 and TRBJ2-1; D might be TRBD2 (6 bases). The CDR3 sequence is 13 residues long. Germline loops: CDR1 KGHDR, CDR2 SFDVKD. The germline V and J ends were trimmed by 2 bases and 10 bases, with 11 bases remaining between them. The CDR3 here is CATSDSGGSEQFF. The CDR3 coding sequence is TGTGCCACCAGTGATTCCGGGGGAAGCGAGCAGTTCTTC.